This T cell receptor beta chain was found in a study of vaccination effects on CD4 cells after COVID-19. CDR1 is SNHLY, CDR2 FYNNEI, per germline. The CDR3 contains 13 residues. Deletions cut 11 bases from V and 5 bases from J, with 15 bases between. Ahead of sequencing, the ViraFEST assay grew antigen-specific CD4+ T cells using viral peptide pools. Upon completion of around 9 days in culture, CD4+ T cells were isolated. None of these healthy vaccinees had been infected with SARS-CoV-2 before vaccination. In the cultures, half the medium was exchanged for IL-2 medium on days 3 and 7. This clone occurred a few times. Antigen specificity is unknown. Clones were read by immunoSEQ multiplex PCR, and TCRdb kept only the in-frame ones, dropping some. The sample includes about 43,000 clones, roughly 79% seen only once; the top ten take 10% to 11%.

This sequence was found in a human donor who received a COVID-19 vaccine. Material: CD4+ T cells from PBMCs cultured with SARS-CoV-2 spike peptides, obtained before COVID-19 vaccination. The V gene is TRBV2, the J gene TRBJ1-4; D might be TRBD1 (6 bases). Written as DNA, the CDR3 is TGTGCCGGCTACACAGGGTTCAATGAAAAACTGTTTTTT. It codes for CAGYTGFNEKLFF.